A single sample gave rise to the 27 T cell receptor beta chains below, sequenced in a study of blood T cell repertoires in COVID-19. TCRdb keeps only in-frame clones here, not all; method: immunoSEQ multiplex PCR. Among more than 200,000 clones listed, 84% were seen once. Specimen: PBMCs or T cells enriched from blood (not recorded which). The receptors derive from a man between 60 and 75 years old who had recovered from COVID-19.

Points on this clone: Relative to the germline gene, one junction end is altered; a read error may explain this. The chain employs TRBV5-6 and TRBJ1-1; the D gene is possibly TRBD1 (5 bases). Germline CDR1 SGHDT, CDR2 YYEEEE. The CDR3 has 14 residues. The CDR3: CASSTGAGNAEAFF. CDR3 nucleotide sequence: TGTGCCAGCAGCACAGGAGCAGGGAACGCTGAAGCTTTCTTT.

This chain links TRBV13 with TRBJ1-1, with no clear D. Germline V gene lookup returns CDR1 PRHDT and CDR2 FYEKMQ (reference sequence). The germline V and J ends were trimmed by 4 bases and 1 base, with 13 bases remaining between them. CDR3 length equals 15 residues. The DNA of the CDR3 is TGTGCCAGCAGCTCTCTGAATGAGGCGAACACTGAAGCTTTCTTT. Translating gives CASSSLNEANTEAFF.

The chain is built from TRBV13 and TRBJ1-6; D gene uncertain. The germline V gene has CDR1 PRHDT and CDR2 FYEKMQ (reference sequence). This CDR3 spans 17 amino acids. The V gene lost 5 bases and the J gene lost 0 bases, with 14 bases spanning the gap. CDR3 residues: CASSGSELSSYNSPLHF. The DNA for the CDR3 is TGTGCCAGCAGCGGCTCGGAACTAAGCTCCTATAATTCACCCCTCCACTTT.

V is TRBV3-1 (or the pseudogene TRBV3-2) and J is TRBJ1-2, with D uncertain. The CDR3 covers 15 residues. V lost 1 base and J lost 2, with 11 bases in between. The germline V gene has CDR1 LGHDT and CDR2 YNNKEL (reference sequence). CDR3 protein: CASSQVHSPNYGYTF. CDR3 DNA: TGTGCCAGCAGCCAAGTCCACAGCCCGAACTATGGCTACACCTTC.

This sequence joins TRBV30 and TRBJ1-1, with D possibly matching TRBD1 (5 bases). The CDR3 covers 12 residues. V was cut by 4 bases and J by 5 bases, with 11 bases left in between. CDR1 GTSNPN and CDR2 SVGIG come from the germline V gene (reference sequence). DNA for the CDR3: TGTGCCTGGAACCAGGGTGAGACTGAAGCTTTCTTT. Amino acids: CAWNQGETEAFF.

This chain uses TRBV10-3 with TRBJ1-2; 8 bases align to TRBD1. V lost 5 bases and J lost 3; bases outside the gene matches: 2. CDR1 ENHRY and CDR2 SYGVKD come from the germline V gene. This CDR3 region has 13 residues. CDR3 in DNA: TGTGCCATCAGTCCGGGACAGGACTATGGCTACACCTTC. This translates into CAISPGQDYGYTF.

DNA for the CDR3: TGTGCCAGTAGTTGGGACAGGGGGCCTAGCAATCAGCCCCAGCATTTT. Translated, it gives CASSWDRGPSNQPQHF. This chain joins TRBV19 and TRBJ1-5; 12 bases are a match to TRBD1. Trimming removed 5 bases from V and 0 bases from J; junction bases left unmatched: 2. This CDR3 contains 16 residues. Germline V gene lookup returns CDR1 LNHDA and CDR2 SQIVND (reference sequence).

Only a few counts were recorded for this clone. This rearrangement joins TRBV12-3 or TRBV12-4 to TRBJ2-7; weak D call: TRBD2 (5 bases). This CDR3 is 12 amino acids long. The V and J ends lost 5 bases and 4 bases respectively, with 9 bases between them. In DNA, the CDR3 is TGTGCCAGCAGTGCGAGCGGTTACGAGCAGTACTTC. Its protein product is CASSASGYEQYF.

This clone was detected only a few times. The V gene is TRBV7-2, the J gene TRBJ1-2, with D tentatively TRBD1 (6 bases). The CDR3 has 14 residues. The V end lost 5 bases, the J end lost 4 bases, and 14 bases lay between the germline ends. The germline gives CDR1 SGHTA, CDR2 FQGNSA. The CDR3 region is CASSQNRDVYGYTF. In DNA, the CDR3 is TGTGCCAGCAGCCAAAACAGGGATGTCTATGGCTACACCTTC.

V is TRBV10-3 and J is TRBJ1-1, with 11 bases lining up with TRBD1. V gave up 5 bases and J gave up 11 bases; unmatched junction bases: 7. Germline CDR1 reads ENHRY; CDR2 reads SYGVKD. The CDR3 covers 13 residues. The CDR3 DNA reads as TGTGCCATCAGTCTAGGACAGGGGGCTTGGGCTTTCTTT. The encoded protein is CAISLGQGAWAFF.

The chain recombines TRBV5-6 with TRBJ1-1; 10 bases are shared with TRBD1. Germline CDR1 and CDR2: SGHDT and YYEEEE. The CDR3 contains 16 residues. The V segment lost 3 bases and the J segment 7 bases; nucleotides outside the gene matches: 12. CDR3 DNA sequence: TGTGCCAGCAGCTCGCTAAATGACAGGGGGCGCTTTGAAGCTTTCTTT. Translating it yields CASSSLNDRGRFEAFF.

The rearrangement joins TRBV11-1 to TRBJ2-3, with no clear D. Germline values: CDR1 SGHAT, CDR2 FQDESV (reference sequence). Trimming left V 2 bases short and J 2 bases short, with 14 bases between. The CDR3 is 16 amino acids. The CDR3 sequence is CASSLYSGYNTDTQYF. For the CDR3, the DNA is TGTGCCAGCAGCTTATATTCGGGTTATAACACAGATACGCAGTATTTT. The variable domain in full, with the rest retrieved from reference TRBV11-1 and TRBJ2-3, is EAEVAQSPRYKITEKSQAVAFWCDPISGHATLYWYRQILGQGPELLVQFQDESVVDDSQLPKDRFSAERLKGVDSTLKIQPAELGDSAMYLCASSLYSGYNTDTQYFGPGTRLTVL.

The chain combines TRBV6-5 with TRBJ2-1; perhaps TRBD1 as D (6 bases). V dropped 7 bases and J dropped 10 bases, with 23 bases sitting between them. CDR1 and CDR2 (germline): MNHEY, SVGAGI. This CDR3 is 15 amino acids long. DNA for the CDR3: TGTGCCAGCATCACAGGGTCGACCAATGAGTTGGAGCAGTTCTTC. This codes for CASITGSTNELEQFF.

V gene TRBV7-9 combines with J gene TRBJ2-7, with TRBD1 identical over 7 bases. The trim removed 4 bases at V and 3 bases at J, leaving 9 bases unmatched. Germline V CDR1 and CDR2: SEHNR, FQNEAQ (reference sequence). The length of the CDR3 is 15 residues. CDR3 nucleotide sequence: TGTGCCAGCAGCTCGCGACAGGGTGAAATCTACGAGCAGTACTTC. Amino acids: CASSSRQGEIYEQYF.

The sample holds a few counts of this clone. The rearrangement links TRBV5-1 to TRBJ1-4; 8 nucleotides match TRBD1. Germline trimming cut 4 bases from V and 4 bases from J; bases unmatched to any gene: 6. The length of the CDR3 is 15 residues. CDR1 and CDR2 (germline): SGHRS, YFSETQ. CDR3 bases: TGCGCCAGCAGCGCCGGGACAGGCCTTAATGAAAAACTGTTTTTT. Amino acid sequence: CASSAGTGLNEKLFF.

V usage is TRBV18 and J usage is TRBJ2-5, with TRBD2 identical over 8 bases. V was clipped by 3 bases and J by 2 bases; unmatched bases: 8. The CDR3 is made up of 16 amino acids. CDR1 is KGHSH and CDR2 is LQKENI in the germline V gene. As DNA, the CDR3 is TGTGCCAGCTCACCGTTTCCAGCGGGGGCACAAGAGACCCAGTACTTC. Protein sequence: CASSPFPAGAQETQYF.

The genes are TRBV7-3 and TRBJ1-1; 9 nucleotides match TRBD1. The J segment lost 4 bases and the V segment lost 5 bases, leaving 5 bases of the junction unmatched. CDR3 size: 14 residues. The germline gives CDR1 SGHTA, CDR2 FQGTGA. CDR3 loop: CASSEPGQGTEAFF. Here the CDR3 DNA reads TGTGCCAGCAGCGAGCCGGGACAGGGCACTGAAGCTTTCTTT.

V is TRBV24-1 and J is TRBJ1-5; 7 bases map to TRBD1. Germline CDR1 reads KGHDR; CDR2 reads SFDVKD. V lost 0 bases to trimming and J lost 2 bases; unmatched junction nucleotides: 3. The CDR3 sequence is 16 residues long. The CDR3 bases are TGTGCCACCAGTGATTTGGGGACAGTACGCAATCAGCCCCAGCATTTT. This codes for CATSDLGTVRNQPQHF.

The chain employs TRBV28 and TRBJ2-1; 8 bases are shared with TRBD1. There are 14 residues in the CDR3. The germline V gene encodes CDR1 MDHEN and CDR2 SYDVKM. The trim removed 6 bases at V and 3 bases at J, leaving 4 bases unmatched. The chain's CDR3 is CASRAGQGYNEQFF. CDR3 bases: TGTGCCAGCAGGGCTGGACAGGGCTACAATGAGCAGTTCTTC.

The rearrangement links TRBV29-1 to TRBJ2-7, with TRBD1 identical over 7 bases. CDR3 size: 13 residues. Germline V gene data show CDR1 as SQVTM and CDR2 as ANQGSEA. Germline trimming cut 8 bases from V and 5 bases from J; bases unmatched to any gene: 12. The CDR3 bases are TGCAGCACAACATGGCAGGGGGACCACGAGCAGTACTTC. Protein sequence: CSTTWQGDHEQYF.

The CDR3 is CASRPTGRETQYF. DNA of the CDR3: TGTGCCAGTAGGCCAACAGGGAGAGAGACCCAGTACTTC. The chain uses TRBV19 and TRBJ2-5; maybe TRBD1 (6 bases). V was trimmed by 6 bases and J by 4 bases, leaving 12 bases between them. Germline loops: CDR1 LNHDA, CDR2 SQIVND (reference sequence). This CDR3 spans 13 amino acids.

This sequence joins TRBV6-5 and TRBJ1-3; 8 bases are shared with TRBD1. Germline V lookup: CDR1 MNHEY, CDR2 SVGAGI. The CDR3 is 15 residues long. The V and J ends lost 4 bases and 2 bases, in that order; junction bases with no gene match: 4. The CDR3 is CASSSSTGAGNTIYF. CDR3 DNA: TGTGCCAGCAGTTCCTCGACAGGGGCTGGAAACACCATATATTTT.

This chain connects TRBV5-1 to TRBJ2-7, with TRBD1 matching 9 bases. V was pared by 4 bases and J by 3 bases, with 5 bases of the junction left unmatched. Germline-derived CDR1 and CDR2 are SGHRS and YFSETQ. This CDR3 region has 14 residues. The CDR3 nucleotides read TGCGCCAGCAGCACTCCGGGACAGGGCTACGAGCAGTACTTC. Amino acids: CASSTPGQGYEQYF.

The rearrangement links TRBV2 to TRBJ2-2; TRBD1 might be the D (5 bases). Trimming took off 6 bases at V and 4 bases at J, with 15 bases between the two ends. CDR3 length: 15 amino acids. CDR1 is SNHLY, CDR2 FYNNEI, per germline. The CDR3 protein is CASSNQGIATGELFF. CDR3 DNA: TGTGCCAGCAGCAACCAGGGTATCGCCACCGGGGAGCTGTTTTTT.

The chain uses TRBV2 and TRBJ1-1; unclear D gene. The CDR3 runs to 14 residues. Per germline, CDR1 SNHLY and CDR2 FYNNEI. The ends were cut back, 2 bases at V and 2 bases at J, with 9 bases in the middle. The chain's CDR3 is CASSESTFNTEAFF. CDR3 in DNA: TGTGCCAGCAGTGAAAGTACATTCAACACTGAAGCTTTCTTT. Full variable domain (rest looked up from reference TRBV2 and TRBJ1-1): EPEVTQTPSHQVTQMGQEVILRCVPISNHLYFYWYRQILGQKVEFLVSFYNNEISEKSEIFDDQFSVERPDGSNFTLKIRSTKLEDSAMYFCASSESTFNTEAFFGQGTRLTVV.

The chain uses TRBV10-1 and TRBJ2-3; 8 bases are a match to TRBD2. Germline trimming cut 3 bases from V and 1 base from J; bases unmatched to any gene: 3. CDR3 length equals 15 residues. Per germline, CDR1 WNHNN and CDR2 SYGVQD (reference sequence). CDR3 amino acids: CASSDPGGGTDTQYF. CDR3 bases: TGCGCCAGCAGTGACCCCGGGGGGGGCACAGATACGCAGTATTTT.

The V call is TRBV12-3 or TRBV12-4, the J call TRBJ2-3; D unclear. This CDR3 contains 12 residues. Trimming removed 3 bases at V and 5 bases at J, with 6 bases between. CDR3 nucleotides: TGTGCCAGCAGTTTTTATGTAGATACGCAGTATTTT. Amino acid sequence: CASSFYVDTQYF.